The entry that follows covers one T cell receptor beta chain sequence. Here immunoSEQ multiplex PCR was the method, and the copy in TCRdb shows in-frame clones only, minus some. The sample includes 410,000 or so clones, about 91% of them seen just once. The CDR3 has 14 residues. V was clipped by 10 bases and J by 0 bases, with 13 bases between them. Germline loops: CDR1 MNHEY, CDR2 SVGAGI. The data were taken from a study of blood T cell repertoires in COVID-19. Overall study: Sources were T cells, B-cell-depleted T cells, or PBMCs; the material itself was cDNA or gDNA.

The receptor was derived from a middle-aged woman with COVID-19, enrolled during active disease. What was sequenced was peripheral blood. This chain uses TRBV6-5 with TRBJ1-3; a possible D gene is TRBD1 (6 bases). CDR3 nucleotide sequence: TGTGCCACCCGGCGAGGGGGCTCTGGAAACACCATATATTTT. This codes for CATRRGGSGNTIYF.